The rows below give T cell receptor beta chains drawn from one sample of a study of T cell repertoires in cytomegalovirus infection. These TCRs' antigens remain unknown. TCRdb re-analysed the reads in MiXCR, keeping a single row per CDR3 protein. The table records about 920,000 distinct CDR3 sequences, 31% of them present only once. The material was cultured CD8+ T cells from PBMCs, obtained from culture after CMV antigen stimulation. The source of these receptors is a human donor in good health (CMV status not recorded). Some clones in this sample may be carry-over from other donors' samples. The CDR3 runs from the conserved cysteine through the conserved F or W. The order of the fields is J gene, V gene, D gene, clone size, CDR3 protein, CDR3 DNA. D genes are given only for firm matches. Clone size is given for some rows only: seen once, a few or many times, or a class if the clone is expanded.

J gene: TRBJ2-1; V gene: TRBV7-6; D gene: .; clone size: .; CDR3 protein: CASSPPPSNGSFYNEQFF; CDR3 DNA: TGTGCCAGCAGCCCTCCTCCCTCCAACGGATCCTTCTACAATGAGCAGTTCTTC
J gene: TRBJ1-2; V gene: TRBV7-2; D gene: .; clone size: many; CDR3 protein: CASTPTRYYGYTF; CDR3 DNA: TGTGCCAGCACTCCAACGCGGTACTATGGCTACACCTTC
J gene: TRBJ1-6; V gene: TRBV2; D gene: .; clone size: .; CDR3 protein: CASGGSSSYNSPLHF; CDR3 DNA: TGTGCCAGCGGGGGGTCCAGCTCCTATAATTCACCCCTCCACTTT
J gene: TRBJ1-4; V gene: TRBV7-2; D gene: .; clone size: many; CDR3 protein: CASSLGGGKLFF; CDR3 DNA: TGTGCCAGCAGCTTAGGGGGTGGAAAACTGTTTTTT
J gene: TRBJ2-1; V gene: TRBV4-1; D gene: .; clone size: few; CDR3 protein: CASSQSRDNEQFF; CDR3 DNA: TGCGCCAGCAGCCAAAGCAGGGACAATGAGCAGTTCTTC
J gene: TRBJ1-1; V gene: TRBV7-2; D gene: .; clone size: .; CDR3 protein: CASSLFTEPNTEAFF; CDR3 DNA: TGTGCCAGCAGCTTATTTACAGAGCCGAACACTGAAGCTTTCTTT
J gene: TRBJ2-1; V gene: TRBV5-6; D gene: TRBD1; clone size: once; CDR3 protein: CASSVPGGGYNEQFF; CDR3 DNA: TGTGCCAGCAGCGTGCCAGGGGGCGGGTACAATGAGCAGTTCTTC
J gene: TRBJ2-7; V gene: TRBV10-3; D gene: TRBD1; clone size: .; CDR3 protein: CAIRDRGFFHEQYF; CDR3 DNA: TGTGCCATCCGGGACAGGGGGTTTTTCCACGAGCAGTACTTC
J gene: TRBJ2-2; V gene: TRBV29-1; D gene: .; clone size: .; CDR3 protein: CSVEEFPGELFF; CDR3 DNA: TGCAGCGTTGAGGAGTTCCCCGGGGAGCTGTTTTTT
J gene: TRBJ1-3; V gene: TRBV6-6; D gene: .; clone size: many; CDR3 protein: CASSYSIRSDWLSSGNTIYF; CDR3 DNA: TGTGCCAGCAGTTACTCGATTAGATCCGACTGGTTGAGCTCTGGAAACACCATATATTTT
J gene: TRBJ2-2; V gene: TRBV9; D gene: TRBD2; clone size: .; CDR3 protein: CASSVGASGGYTGELFF; CDR3 DNA: TGTGCCAGCAGCGTAGGAGCTAGCGGGGGTTACACCGGGGAGCTGTTTTTT
J gene: TRBJ2-2; V gene: TRBV9; D gene: .; clone size: .; CDR3 protein: CASSVARQGANTGELFF; CDR3 DNA: TGTGCCAGCAGCGTAGCTCGGCAGGGCGCGAACACCGGGGAGCTGTTTTTT
J gene: TRBJ2-7; V gene: TRBV19; D gene: .; clone size: once; CDR3 protein: CASSPTGAGLYEQYF; CDR3 DNA: TGTGCCAGTAGTCCAACAGGAGCCGGATTATACGAGCAGTACTTC
J gene: TRBJ1-1; V gene: TRBV12-3/TRBV12-4; D gene: .; clone size: .; CDR3 protein: CASSHSPVTDTEAFF; CDR3 DNA: TGTGCCAGCAGCCACAGTCCCGTAACGGACACTGAAGCTTTCTTT
J gene: TRBJ2-2; V gene: TRBV7-6; D gene: TRBD1; clone size: many; CDR3 protein: CASSLGQPGWELFF; CDR3 DNA: TGTGCCAGCAGCCTGGGACAGCCAGGCTGGGAGCTGTTTTTT
J gene: TRBJ2-1; V gene: TRBV5-5; D gene: .; clone size: few; CDR3 protein: CASSSPGHGEQFF; CDR3 DNA: TGTGCCAGCAGCTCACCGGGGCACGGTGAGCAGTTCTTC
J gene: TRBJ1-5; V gene: TRBV6-2/TRBV6-3; D gene: .; clone size: .; CDR3 protein: CASSYGVKPQHF; CDR3 DNA: TGTGCCAGCAGTTATGGGGTTAAGCCCCAGCATTTT
J gene: TRBJ2-5; V gene: TRBV7-9; D gene: .; clone size: .; CDR3 protein: CASSLVGVGPQETQYF; CDR3 DNA: TGTGCCAGCAGCTTAGTTGGCGTCGGCCCCCAAGAGACCCAGTACTTC
J gene: TRBJ1-1; V gene: TRBV7-6; D gene: .; clone size: many; CDR3 protein: CASSPQGLEAFF; CDR3 DNA: TGTGCCAGCAGCCCCCAGGGATTAGAAGCTTTCTTT
J gene: TRBJ2-2; V gene: TRBV19; D gene: TRBD1; clone size: .; CDR3 protein: CASSARTGGATNTGELFF; CDR3 DNA: TGTGCCAGTAGTGCCAGGACAGGGGGCGCAACGAACACCGGGGAGCTGTTTTTT
J gene: TRBJ2-7; V gene: TRBV7-4; D gene: .; clone size: few; CDR3 protein: CASRGKTGLAYEQYF; CDR3 DNA: TGTGCCAGCAGAGGAAAGACAGGTCTAGCCTACGAGCAGTACTTC
J gene: TRBJ1-2; V gene: TRBV7-2; D gene: TRBD1; clone size: .; CDR3 protein: CASKSGTVYGYTF; CDR3 DNA: TGTGCCAGCAAATCCGGGACAGTCTATGGCTACACCTTC
J gene: TRBJ1-1; V gene: TRBV4-3; D gene: .; clone size: few; CDR3 protein: CASSQDVWLALGAFF; CDR3 DNA: TGCGCCAGCAGCCAAGATGTCTGGCTGGCCTTGGGAGCTTTCTTT
J gene: TRBJ2-5; V gene: TRBV11-3; D gene: .; clone size: .; CDR3 protein: CASSLDGRTGETQYF; CDR3 DNA: TGTGCCAGCAGCTTAGATGGCAGGACCGGGGAGACCCAGTACTTC
J gene: TRBJ2-1; V gene: TRBV6-1; D gene: TRBD1; clone size: many; CDR3 protein: CASSPTGSNEQFF; CDR3 DNA: TGTGCCAGCAGTCCGACAGGGTCCAATGAGCAGTTCTTC
J gene: TRBJ2-5; V gene: TRBV4-3; D gene: .; clone size: .; CDR3 protein: CASSLGVQELGETQYF; CDR3 DNA: TGCGCCAGCAGCCTGGGGGTACAGGAGCTTGGAGAGACCCAGTACTTC
J gene: TRBJ2-5; V gene: TRBV29-1; D gene: .; clone size: few; CDR3 protein: CSVEVTLRGETQYF; CDR3 DNA: TGCAGCGTTGAAGTAACCCTTCGGGGAGAGACCCAGTACTTC
J gene: TRBJ2-7; V gene: TRBV18; D gene: .; clone size: .; CDR3 protein: CASSPLEGSSPYEQYF; CDR3 DNA: TGTGCCAGCTCACCACTGGAGGGGTCTTCGCCCTACGAGCAGTACTTC
J gene: TRBJ1-1; V gene: TRBV4-2; D gene: .; clone size: .; CDR3 protein: CASSQTVGNTEAFF; CDR3 DNA: TGTGCCAGCAGCCAAACAGTGGGGAACACTGAAGCTTTCTTT
J gene: TRBJ2-1; V gene: TRBV27; D gene: TRBD2; clone size: .; CDR3 protein: CASSFDLPAGENNEQFF; CDR3 DNA: TGTGCCAGCAGTTTTGATCTCCCAGCGGGGGAAAACAATGAGCAGTTCTTC
J gene: TRBJ2-2; V gene: TRBV29-1; D gene: .; clone size: .; CDR3 protein: CSVVYSNTGELFF; CDR3 DNA: TGCAGCGTTGTATACAGCAACACCGGGGAGCTGTTTTTT